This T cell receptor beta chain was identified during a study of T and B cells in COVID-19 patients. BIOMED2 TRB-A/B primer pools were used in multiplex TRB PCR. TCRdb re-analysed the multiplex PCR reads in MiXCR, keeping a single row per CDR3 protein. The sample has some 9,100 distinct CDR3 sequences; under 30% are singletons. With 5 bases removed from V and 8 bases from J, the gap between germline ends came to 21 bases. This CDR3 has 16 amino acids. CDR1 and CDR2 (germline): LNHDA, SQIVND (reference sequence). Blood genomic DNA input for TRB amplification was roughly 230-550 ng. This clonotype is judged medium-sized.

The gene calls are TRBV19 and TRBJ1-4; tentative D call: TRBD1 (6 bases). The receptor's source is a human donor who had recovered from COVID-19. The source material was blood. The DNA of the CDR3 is TGTGCCAGTAGTTCGCCAGCAGGGGCGGTGGTGGAAAAACTGTTTTTT. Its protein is CASSSPAGAVVEKLFF.